The 16 T cell receptor beta chains in this list originate from one sample, sequenced in a study of T cells in Graves' hyperthyroidism and ophthalmopathy. The TCR beta CDR3 regions underwent amplification using RNA transcripts as the source. HTBI primers were employed in a first-round RT-PCR of the TCR CDR3. TCRdb redid the calling of the multiplex PCR reads with MiXCR, one entry per CDR3 protein. This sample has some 350,000 distinct CDR3 sequences; 15% to 18% occur once, and the top ten carry 25% to 35%. Sequencing was done on a sample of blood. The receptors come from a woman under 30 with Graves' hyperthyroidism that later progressed to Graves' ophthalmopathy.

V is TRBV9 and J is TRBJ2-1, with a tentative D call TRBD2 (5 bases). CDR1 and CDR2 from the germline V gene are SGDLS and YYNGEE. The CDR3 has 16 amino acids. Trimming removed 3 bases at V and 4 bases at J, with 17 bases between. For the CDR3, the DNA is TGTGCCAGCAGCGCCCGAGATCCGCGGGTTTACAATGAGCAGTTCTTC. Translating it yields CASSARDPRVYNEQFF.

This clonotype has ten or more counts. The CDR3 loop reads CASSPDRWGGTQYF. Here the CDR3 DNA reads TGTGCCAGCAGCCCGGACAGGTGGGGCGGGACCCAGTACTTC. The rearrangement links TRBV7-2 to TRBJ2-5, with 7 positions matching TRBD1. In germline, CDR1 is SGHTA, CDR2 FQGNSA. V lost 5 bases, J lost 7 bases, and 10 bases stayed unmatched. This CDR3 contains 14 residues.

Only a few counts were recorded for this clonotype. The chain has TRBV7-9 and TRBJ2-5; unclear D gene. V was shortened by 1 base and J by 0 bases, with 15 bases between the two germline ends. The CDR3 sequence is 17 residues long. Germline V gives CDR1 SEHNR, CDR2 FQNEAQ (reference sequence). For the CDR3, the DNA is TGTGCCAGCAGCTTAGTGGGCATGCAAGGGTACCAAGAGACCCAGTACTTC. Its translation: CASSLVGMQGYQETQYF. Full variable domain (outside the CDR3, taken from reference TRBV7-9 and TRBJ2-5): DTGVSQNPRHKITKRGQNVTFRCDPISEHNRLYWYRQTLGQGPEFLTYFQNEAQLEKSRLLSDRFSAERPKGSFSTLEIQRTEQGDSAMYLCASSLVGMQGYQETQYFGPGTRLLVL.

The table lists this clonotype with many counts. The CDR3 sequence: CASSLDSGSPTYEQYF. The CDR3 DNA is TGCGCCAGCAGCTTGGATAGCGGGAGTCCTACCTACGAGCAGTACTTC. The rearrangement joins TRBV5-1 to TRBJ2-7, with 9 bases matching TRBD2. Germline V gives CDR1 SGHRS, CDR2 YFSETQ. The V segment lost 0 bases and the J segment 2 bases; nucleotides outside the gene matches: 6. This CDR3 is built from 16 residues.

The chain carries TRBV12-3 or TRBV12-4 and TRBJ2-6, with D possibly TRBD2 on 7 matching bases. V dropped 4 bases and J dropped 13 bases, with 17 bases sitting between them. The CDR3 loop spans 14 amino acids. In DNA, the CDR3 is TGTGCCAGCAGTTGGGGGGGGGCCCCCGTAGTCCTGACTTTC. Translated, it gives CASSWGGAPVVLTF.

This clonotype showed up many times. The chain recombines TRBV30 with TRBJ1-4, with D uncertain. Germline CDR1 and CDR2: GTSNPN and SVGIG (reference sequence). This CDR3 region has 13 residues. The V end was cut by 1 base, the J end by 8 bases, with 11 bases between. The CDR3 region has the DNA TGTGCCTGGAGTGGGGCCCCCGCGGAAAAACTGTTTTTT. Its protein product is CAWSGAPAEKLFF.

This clonotype was observed at least ten times. This chain joins TRBV28 and TRBJ1-2; tentative D call: TRBD1 (6 bases). Trimming cost V 6 bases and J 8 bases, with 13 bases left between them. The germline V gene encodes CDR1 MDHEN and CDR2 SYDVKM. The CDR3 totals 12 residues. This CDR3 reads CASSPPQGGYTF. The CDR3 DNA is TGTGCCAGCAGCCCCCCTCAGGGGGGCTACACCTTC.

The chain couples TRBV3-1 to TRBJ1-5; D is possibly TRBD1 (6 bases). The germline V gene has CDR1 LGHDT and CDR2 YNNKEL (reference sequence). CDR3 size: 16 residues. V was shortened by 4 bases and J by 4 bases, with 17 bases between the two germline ends. The CDR3: CASSPSAGGVNQPQHF. CDR3 DNA: TGTGCCAGCAGCCCATCGGCGGGGGGCGTAAATCAGCCCCAGCATTTT.

At least ten counts were recorded for this clonotype. This chain uses TRBV30 with TRBJ1-5; no firm D call. Germline V lookup: CDR1 GTSNPN, CDR2 SVGIG (reference sequence). CDR3 length: 13 amino acids. V lost 3 bases and J lost 8, with 14 bases in between. CDR3 DNA sequence: TGTGCCTGGAGAGAGCCAGGAGAGGAGCCCCAGCATTTT. Its protein product is CAWREPGEEPQHF.

A few counts support this clonotype. V usage is TRBV3-1 and J usage is TRBJ2-5, with D possibly matching TRBD1 (5 bases). Germline-derived CDR1 and CDR2 are LGHDT and YNNKEL (reference sequence). The V and J ends lost 4 bases and 2 bases respectively, with 11 bases between them. The CDR3 consists of 14 residues. The CDR3 loop reads CASSPGAIQETQYF. The CDR3 bases are TGTGCCAGCAGCCCTGGGGCCATTCAAGAGACCCAGTACTTC.

This clonotype was seen repeatedly, ten times or more. This chain uses TRBV27 with TRBJ2-7, with TRBD2 identical over 8 bases. The CDR3 loop spans 14 amino acids. Germline assignment: CDR1 MNHEY and CDR2 SMNVEV (reference sequence). Trimming took 6 bases from V and 3 from J; bases not matched to a gene: 7. This CDR3 is CASSPGGLGYEQYF. In nucleotides, the CDR3 is TGTGCCAGCAGCCCTGGGGGACTAGGCTACGAGCAGTACTTC.

This clonotype was counted between two and nine times. The junction differs from germline at one of its ends, possibly a read error. The rearrangement joins TRBV7-8 to TRBJ1-6; D is perhaps TRBD1 (5 bases). The CDR3 length is 18 residues. Germline-derived CDR1 and CDR2 are SGHVS and FQNEAQ. The CDR3 is CASSLGTTGFAYDSPLHF. The CDR3 coding sequence is TGTGCCAGCAGCTTAGGGACCACAGGCTTCGCCTATGATTCACCCCTCCACTTT. Variable domain in full (rest from reference TRBV7-8 and TRBJ1-6): GAGVSQSPRYKVAKRGQDVALRCDPISGHVSLFWYQQALGQGPEFLTYFQNEAQLDKSGLPSDRFFAERPEGSVSTLKIQRTQQEDSAVYLCASSLGTTGFAYDSPLHFGNGTRLTVT.

This clonotype was observed a handful of times. V and J are TRBV20-1 and TRBJ1-1; D possibly corresponds to TRBD1 (5 bases). Trimming left V 3 bases short and J 4 bases short, with 15 bases between. The germline gives CDR1 DFQATT, CDR2 SNEGSKA (reference sequence). The CDR3 loop spans 14 amino acids. The CDR3 bases are TGCAGTGCTAGCACTGGGGGAGGCGTCACTGAAGCTTTCTTT. This encodes CSASTGGGVTEAFF.

On this clonotype: Being one base from a much bigger clone, this may be a read error. The rearrangement uses TRBV11-3 and TRBJ2-1; maybe TRBD2 (5 bases). Germline CDR1 SGHNT, CDR2 YENEEA. There are 15 residues in the CDR3. CDR3 protein: CASSAEGRGHNEQSF. The DNA of the CDR3 is TGTGCCAGCAGCGCCGAAGGTCGGGGTCACAATGAGCAGTCCTTC. Supplemented by reference TRBV11-3 and TRBJ2-1, the full variable domain reads EAGVVQSPRYKIIEKKQPVAFWCNPISGHNTLYWYLQNLGQGPELLIRYENEEAVDDSQLPKDRFSAERLKGVDSTLKIQPAELGDSAVYLCASSAEGRGHNEQSFGPGTRLTVL.

There are many counts of this clonotype. The V gene is TRBV24-1, the J gene TRBJ2-7, with 8 bases lining up with TRBD1. CDR3 length: 13 amino acids. The trim removed 6 bases at V and 3 bases at J, leaving 3 bases unmatched. Germline V lookup: CDR1 KGHDR, CDR2 SFDVKD. CDR3 region: CATSPGTGYEQYF. The CDR3 DNA sequence: TGTGCCACCAGTCCCGGGACAGGCTACGAGCAGTACTTC.

The sample holds one count of this clonotype. The rearrangement links TRBV24-1 to TRBJ2-3; D may correspond to TRBD1 or TRBD2 (5 bases each). Germline CDR1 is KGHDR and CDR2 is SFDVKD. Trimming took 0 bases from V and 5 from J, leaving 14 bases between them. This CDR3 spans 16 amino acids. The CDR3 region is CATSDLWDGGKDTQYF. The CDR3 nucleotides are TGTGCCACCAGTGATTTGTGGGACGGAGGAAAAGATACGCAGTATTTT.